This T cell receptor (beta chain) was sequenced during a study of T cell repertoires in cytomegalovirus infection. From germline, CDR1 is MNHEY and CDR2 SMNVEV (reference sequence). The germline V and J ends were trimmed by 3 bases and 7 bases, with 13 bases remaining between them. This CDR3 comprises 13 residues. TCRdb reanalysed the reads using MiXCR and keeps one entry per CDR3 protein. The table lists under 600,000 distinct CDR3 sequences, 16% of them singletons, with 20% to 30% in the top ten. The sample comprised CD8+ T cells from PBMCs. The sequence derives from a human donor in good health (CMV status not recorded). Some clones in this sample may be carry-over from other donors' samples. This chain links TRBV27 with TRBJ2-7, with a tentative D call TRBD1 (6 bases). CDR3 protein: CASSFGPRGEQYF. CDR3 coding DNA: TGTGCCAGCAGTTTTGGCCCAAGGGGGGAGCAGTACTTC.